The clone carrying this T cell receptor beta chain came up many times. No antigen is known for it. Germline V CDR1 and CDR2: MNHEY, SMNVEV (reference sequence). CDR3 length equals 14 residues. Trimming cost V 4 bases and J 1 base, with 8 bases left between them. The data originate from a study of human T cells and chemical hapten exposure. Study-level findings and limits: Controls formed significantly fewer large CDR3 similarity clusters than expanded TCRs did.

Individual cDNA molecules received unique molecular identifiers in the library. TCRdb ran MiXCR on the RACE reads and lists one entry per CDR3 protein. This table has almost 35,000 distinct CDR3 sequences, about 9.4% appearing once. Time point noted: pre-sensitization, week 0. Treatment described: therapeutic diphenylcyclopropenone sensitization with weekly scalp DPC. Blood, whole and unfractionated, served as the source for total RNA extraction. At patch-test visits, sampling came before the patch test. Every donor had alopecia and was 18 to 70 years old; all were suitable for DPC. The origin of this receptor is a man aged 45-65 years with alopecia areata. Some clones in this sample may be carry-over from other donors' samples. Sample: whole blood, taken in connection with sensitization to the hapten diphenylcyclopropenone (DPC). The V call is TRBV27, the J call TRBJ1-5; perhaps TRBD1 as D (5 bases). The CDR3 DNA reads TGTGCCAGCAGTTCAGGGCTAAGCAATCAGCCCCAGCATTTT. Protein product: CASSSGLSNQPQHF.